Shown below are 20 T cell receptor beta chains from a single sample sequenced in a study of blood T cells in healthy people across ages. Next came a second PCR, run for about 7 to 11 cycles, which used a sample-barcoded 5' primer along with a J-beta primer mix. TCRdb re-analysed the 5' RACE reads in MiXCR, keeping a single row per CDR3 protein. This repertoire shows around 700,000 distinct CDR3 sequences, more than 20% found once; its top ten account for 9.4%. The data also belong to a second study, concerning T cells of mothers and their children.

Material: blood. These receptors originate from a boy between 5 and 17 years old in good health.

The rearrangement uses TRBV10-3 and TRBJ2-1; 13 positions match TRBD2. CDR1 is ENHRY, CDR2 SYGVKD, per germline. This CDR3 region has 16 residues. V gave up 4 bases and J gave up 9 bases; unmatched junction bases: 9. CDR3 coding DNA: TGTGCCATCAGTGGCGCACTAGCGGGAGGGTCTGGTGAGCAGTTCTTC. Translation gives CAISGALAGGSGEQFF.

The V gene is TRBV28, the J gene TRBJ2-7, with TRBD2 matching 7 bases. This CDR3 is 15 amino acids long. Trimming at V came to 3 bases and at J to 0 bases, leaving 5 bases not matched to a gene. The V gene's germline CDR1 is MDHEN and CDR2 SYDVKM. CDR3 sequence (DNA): TGTGCCAGCAGTTTCGCGGGAGCTAACTCCTACGAGCAGTACTTC. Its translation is CASSFAGANSYEQYF.

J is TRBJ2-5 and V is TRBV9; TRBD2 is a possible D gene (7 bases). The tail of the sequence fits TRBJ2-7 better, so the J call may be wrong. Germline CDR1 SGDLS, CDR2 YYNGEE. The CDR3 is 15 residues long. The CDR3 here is CASSPGGGDSYEQYF. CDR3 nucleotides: TGTGCCAGCAGCCCGGGGGGCGGGGACTCCTACGAGCAGTACTTC.

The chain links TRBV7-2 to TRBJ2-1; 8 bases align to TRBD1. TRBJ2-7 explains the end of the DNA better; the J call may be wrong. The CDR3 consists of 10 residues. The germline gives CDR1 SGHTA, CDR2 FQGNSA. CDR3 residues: CARQGGEQYF. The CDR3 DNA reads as TGTGCCAGACAGGGGGGCGAGCAGTACTTC.

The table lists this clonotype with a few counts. The CDR3 DNA reads TGTGCCAGCAGTCTTGGACGGGGGTTCACAGATACGCAGTATTTT. Amino acid sequence: CASSLGRGFTDTQYF. The chain employs TRBV5-8 and TRBJ2-3; tentatively, D is TRBD2 (6 bases). Trimming left V 5 bases short and J 2 bases short, with 15 bases between. This CDR3 region has 15 residues. Looked up from germline, CDR1 is SGHTS and CDR2 is YDEGEE. Filled out from reference TRBV5-8 and TRBJ2-3, the complete variable domain reads EAGVTQSPTHLIKTRGQQATLRCSPISGHTSVYWYQQALGLGLQFLLWYDEGEERNRGNFPPRFSGRQFPNYSSELNVNALELEDSALYLCASSLGRGFTDTQYFGPGTRLTVL.

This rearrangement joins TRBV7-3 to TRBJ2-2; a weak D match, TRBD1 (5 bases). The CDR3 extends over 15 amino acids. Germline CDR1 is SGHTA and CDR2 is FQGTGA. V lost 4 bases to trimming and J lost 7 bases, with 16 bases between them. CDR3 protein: CASSYDSRKGGELFF. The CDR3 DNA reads TGTGCCAGCAGCTACGACAGCCGGAAAGGCGGGGAGCTGTTTTTT. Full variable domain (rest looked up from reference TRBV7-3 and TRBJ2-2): GAGVSQTPSNKVTEKGKYVELRCDPISGHTALYWYRQSLGQGPEFLIYFQGTGAADDSGLPNDRFFAVRPEGSVSTLKIQRTERGDSAVYLCASSYDSRKGGELFFGEGSRLTVL.

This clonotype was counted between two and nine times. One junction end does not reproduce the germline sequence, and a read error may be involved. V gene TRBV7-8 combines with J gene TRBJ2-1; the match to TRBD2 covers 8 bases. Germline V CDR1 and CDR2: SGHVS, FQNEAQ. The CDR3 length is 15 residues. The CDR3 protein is CGSSLRAGERDEQFF. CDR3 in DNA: TGTGGCAGCAGCTTACGAGCGGGAGAAAGGGATGAGCAGTTCTTC.

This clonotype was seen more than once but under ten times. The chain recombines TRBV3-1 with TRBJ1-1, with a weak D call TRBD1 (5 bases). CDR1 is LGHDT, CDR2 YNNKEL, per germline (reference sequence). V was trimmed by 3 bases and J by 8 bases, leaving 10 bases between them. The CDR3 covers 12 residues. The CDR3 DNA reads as TGTGCCAGCAGCCATCCAGCAGGGGAAGCTTTCTTT. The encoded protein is CASSHPAGEAFF.

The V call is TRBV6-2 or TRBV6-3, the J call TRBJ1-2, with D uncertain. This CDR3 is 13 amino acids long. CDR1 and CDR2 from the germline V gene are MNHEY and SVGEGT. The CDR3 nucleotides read TGTGCAGAGAGTCGGTCGGGATCGGGAGGCTACACCTTC. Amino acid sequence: CAESRSGSGGYTF.

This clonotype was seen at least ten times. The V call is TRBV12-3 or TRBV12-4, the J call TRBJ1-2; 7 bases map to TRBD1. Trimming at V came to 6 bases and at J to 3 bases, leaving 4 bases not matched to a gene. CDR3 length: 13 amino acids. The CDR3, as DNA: TGTGCCAGCAGCGCCACAGGGGACTATGGCTACACCTTC. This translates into CASSATGDYGYTF.

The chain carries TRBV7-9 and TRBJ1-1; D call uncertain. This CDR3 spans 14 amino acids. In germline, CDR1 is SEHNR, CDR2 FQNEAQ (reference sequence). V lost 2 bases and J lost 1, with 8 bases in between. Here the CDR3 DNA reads TGTGCCAGCAGCTTATGGCAGGCGAACACTGAAGCTTTCTTT. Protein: CASSLWQANTEAFF.

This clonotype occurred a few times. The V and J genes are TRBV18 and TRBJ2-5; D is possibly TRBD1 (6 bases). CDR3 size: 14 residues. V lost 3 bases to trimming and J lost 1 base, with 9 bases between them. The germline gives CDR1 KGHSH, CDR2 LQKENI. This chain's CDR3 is CASSPGRGQETQYF. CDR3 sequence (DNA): TGTGCCAGCTCACCCGGCAGGGGCCAAGAGACCCAGTACTTC.

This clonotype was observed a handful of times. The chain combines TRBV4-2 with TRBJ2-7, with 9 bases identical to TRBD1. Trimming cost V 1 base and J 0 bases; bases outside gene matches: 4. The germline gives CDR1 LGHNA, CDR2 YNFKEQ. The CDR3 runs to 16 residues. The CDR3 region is CASSQGGTGHSYEQYF. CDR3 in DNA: TGTGCCAGCAGCCAAGGTGGGACAGGGCACTCCTACGAGCAGTACTTC.

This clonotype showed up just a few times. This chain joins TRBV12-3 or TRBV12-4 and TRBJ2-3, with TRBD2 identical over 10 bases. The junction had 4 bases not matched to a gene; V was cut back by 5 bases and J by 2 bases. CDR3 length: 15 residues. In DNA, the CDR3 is TGTGCCAGCAGTCCGGGACTAGCGAACACAGATACGCAGTATTTT. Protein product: CASSPGLANTDTQYF.

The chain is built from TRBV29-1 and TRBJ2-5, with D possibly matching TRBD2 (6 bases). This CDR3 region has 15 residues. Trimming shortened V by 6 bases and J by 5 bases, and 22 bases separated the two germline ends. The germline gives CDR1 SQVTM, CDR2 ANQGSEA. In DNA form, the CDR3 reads TGCAGCGTGGGACCCCCGGGACTTAAGGGGGAGACCCAGTACTTC. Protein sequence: CSVGPPGLKGETQYF. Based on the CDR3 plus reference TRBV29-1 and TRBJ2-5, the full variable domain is SAVISQKPSRDICQRGTSLTIQCQVDSQVTMMFWYRQQPGQSLTLIATANQGSEATYESGFVIDKFPISRPNLTFSTLTVSNMSPEDSSIYLCSVGPPGLKGETQYFGPGTRLLVL.

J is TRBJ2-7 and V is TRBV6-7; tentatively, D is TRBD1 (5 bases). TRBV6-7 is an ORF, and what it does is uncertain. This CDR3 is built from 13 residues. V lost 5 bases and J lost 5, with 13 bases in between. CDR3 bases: TGTGCCAGCAGTATTCTGGGGCTAGACGAGCAGTACTTC. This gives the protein CASSILGLDEQYF.

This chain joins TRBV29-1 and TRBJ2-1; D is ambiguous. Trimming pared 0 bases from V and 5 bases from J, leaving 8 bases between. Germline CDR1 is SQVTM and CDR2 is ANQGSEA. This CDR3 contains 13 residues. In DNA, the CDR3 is TGCAGCGTTGAAGAGGTCCCAGACAATGAGCAGTTCTTC. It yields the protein CSVEEVPDNEQFF.

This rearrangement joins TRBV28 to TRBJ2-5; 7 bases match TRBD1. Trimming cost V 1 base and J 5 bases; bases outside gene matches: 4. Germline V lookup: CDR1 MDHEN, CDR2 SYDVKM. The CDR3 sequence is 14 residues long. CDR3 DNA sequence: TGTGCCAGCAGTTTATTTCCAGGGGGTGAGACCCAGTACTTC. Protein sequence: CASSLFPGGETQYF.

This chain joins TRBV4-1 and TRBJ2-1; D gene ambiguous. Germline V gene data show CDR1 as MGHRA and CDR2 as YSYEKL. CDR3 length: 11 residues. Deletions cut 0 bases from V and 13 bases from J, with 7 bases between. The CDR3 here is CASSQDRFQFF. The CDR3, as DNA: TGCGCCAGCAGCCAAGACCGATTTCAGTTCTTC.

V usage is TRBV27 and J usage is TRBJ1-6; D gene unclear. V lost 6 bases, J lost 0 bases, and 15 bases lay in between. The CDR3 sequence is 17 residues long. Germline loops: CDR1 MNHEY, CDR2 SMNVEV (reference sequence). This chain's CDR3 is CASSQAFRSSYNSPLHF. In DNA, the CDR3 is TGTGCCAGCAGCCAGGCTTTCCGGAGCTCCTATAATTCACCCCTCCACTTT.